This T cell receptor beta chain stems from a study of siplizumab effects on memory and regulatory T cells. Points from the study as a whole: Alloreactive clones mapping to unstimulated subsets formed only a minor fraction.

V lost 1 base to trimming and J lost 6 bases, with 10 bases between them. This CDR3 spans 14 amino acids. CDR1 is MGHRA, CDR2 YSYEKL, per germline. Comment on this clone: Antigen: not known.

Naive, memory, effector memory and TEMRA subsets that were unstimulated underwent sequencing in a few donor pairs. Method: immunoSEQ multiplex PCR; TCRdb's copy keeps in-frame clones and lacks some. The sample lists about 50,000 clones; less than 90% were seen once. Sequencing was carried out using naive CD8+ T cells sorted from blood. The clonotype originates from a human donor in good health. V gene TRBV4-1 combines with J gene TRBJ2-1; a possible D gene is TRBD2 (5 bases). The CDR3 spells CASSQGGSVNEQFF. The CDR3 nucleotides read TGCGCCAGCAGCCAAGGGGGTAGCGTCAATGAGCAGTTCTTC.